Below, 18 T cell receptor beta chains from the same sample are listed, as sequenced in a study of somatic mutations in cytotoxic T cells in rheumatoid arthritis. TCRdb's copy holds only in-frame clones and misses some; the assay was immunoSEQ multiplex PCR. The data show roughly 20,000 clones, with 65% to 75% seen just once and approximately 5% held by the top ten. The sample was CD8+ T cells sorted from blood. The receptors were sampled from a man aged 55 to 70 in good health.

J is TRBJ2-5 and V is TRBV13, with a possible D match to TRBD1 (6 bases). Germline CDR1 and CDR2: PRHDT and FYEKMQ (reference sequence). The CDR3 has 16 amino acids. V lost 5 bases to trimming and J lost 5 bases, with 21 bases between them. The CDR3 region is CASSDTIKQGSETQYF. CDR3 sequence (DNA): TGTGCCAGCAGCGATACCATCAAACAGGGTTCTGAGACCCAGTACTTC. Based on the CDR3 plus reference TRBV13 and TRBJ2-5, the full variable domain is AAGVIQSPRHLIKEKRETATLKCYPIPRHDTVYWYQQGPGQDPQFLISFYEKMQSDKGSIPDRFSAQQFSDYHSELNMSSLELGDSALYFCASSDTIKQGSETQYFGPGTRLLVL.

CDR3 coding DNA: TGCAGCGTTGACCGAACAGGGGACGAGCAGTACTTC. Protein sequence: CSVDRTGDEQYF. The rearrangement uses TRBV29-1 and TRBJ2-7, with 7 nucleotides matching TRBD1. Germline CDR1 SQVTM, CDR2 ANQGSEA. This CDR3 is 12 amino acids long. The V segment lost 3 bases and the J segment 5 bases; nucleotides outside the gene matches: 4.

J is TRBJ2-2 and V is TRBV7-6; D possibly corresponds to TRBD1 (6 bases). V was trimmed by 5 bases and J by 4 bases, leaving 14 bases between them. CDR3 length equals 15 residues. The germline V gene encodes CDR1 SGHVS and CDR2 FNYEAQ. DNA of the CDR3: TGTGCCAGCAGCCCATTTACAGGGAGCACCGGGGAGCTGTTTTTT. Protein sequence: CASSPFTGSTGELFF.

This clone was counted between two and nine times. The chain employs TRBV10-3 and TRBJ1-1; TRBD1 is a possible D gene (6 bases). CDR1 is ENHRY, CDR2 SYGVKD, per germline. CDR3 size: 13 residues. Trimming shortened V by 10 bases and J by 0 bases, and 12 bases separated the two germline ends. CDR3 DNA: TGTGCCACAGGGGAGGGCTTGAACACTGAAGCTTTCTTT. Translation gives CATGEGLNTEAFF.

The chain combines TRBV10-2 with TRBJ2-2; maybe TRBD2 (6 bases). The germline gives CDR1 WSHSY, CDR2 SAAADI. V dropped 5 bases and J dropped 4 bases, with 11 bases sitting between them. The CDR3 has 14 residues. DNA for the CDR3: TGCGCCAGCAGTACTAGCTCGCCCACCGGGGAGCTGTTTTTT. It is translated as CASSTSSPTGELFF.

J is TRBJ2-2 and V is TRBV6-5; maybe TRBD2 (5 bases). Germline loops: CDR1 MNHEY, CDR2 SVGAGI. The germline V and J ends were trimmed by 4 bases and 6 bases, with 18 bases remaining between them. This CDR3 is built from 16 residues. This chain's CDR3 is CASSWVGGSSPGELFF. In DNA, the CDR3 is TGTGCCAGCAGTTGGGTTGGAGGTTCGTCCCCCGGGGAGCTGTTTTTT.

The J gene is TRBJ2-1, the V gene TRBV27, with 11 positions matching TRBD2. The J segment lost 4 bases and the V segment lost 2 bases, leaving 4 bases of the junction unmatched. The CDR3 length is 16 residues. Germline lookup yields CDR1 MNHEY and CDR2 SMNVEV (reference sequence). Here the CDR3 reads CASSLVGTSGYNEQFF. The CDR3 DNA is TGTGCCAGCAGTTTAGTTGGGACTAGCGGTTACAATGAGCAGTTCTTC.

The chain employs TRBV13 and TRBJ2-3, with TRBD2 matching 10 bases. CDR3 length: 17 amino acids. J gave up 4 bases and V 5 bases, and 12 bases lay outside the gene matches. Germline V gene lookup returns CDR1 PRHDT and CDR2 FYEKMQ (reference sequence). DNA for the CDR3: TGTGCCAGCAGCCCCGCCGCCAGCGGGGGGGCCCCAGATACGCAGTATTTT. This sequence encodes CASSPAASGGAPDTQYF.

This clone was seen only a few times. The chain couples TRBV19 to TRBJ2-3, with 7 bases aligning to TRBD2. The CDR3 is 16 residues long. Germline V gives CDR1 LNHDA, CDR2 SQIVND (reference sequence). J gave up 2 bases and V 0 bases, and 5 bases lay outside the gene matches. DNA of the CDR3: TGTGCCAGTAGTATAGATGTAGCGGGCCTCACAGATACGCAGTATTTT. This translates into CASSIDVAGLTDTQYF.

The chain uses TRBV5-4 and TRBJ2-7, with 7 bases that match TRBD2. CDR3 size: 14 residues. The V gene end was trimmed by 4 bases and the J gene end by 0 bases; junction bases not matched to a gene: 4. From germline, CDR1 is SGHNT and CDR2 YYREEE (reference sequence). Here the CDR3 DNA reads TGTGCCAGCAGCACGCGGGAGAGCTCCTACGAGCAGTACTTC. Amino acids: CASSTRESSYEQYF.

This chain joins TRBV9 and TRBJ2-4, with 11 bases aligning to TRBD2. V shed 4 bases, J shed 4 bases, and the junction held 10 bases outside the gene matches. CDR1 is SGDLS, CDR2 YYNGEE, per germline. This CDR3 has 17 residues. Here the CDR3 DNA reads TGTGCCAGCAGCCACTCGGGACTAGCGGAGGCAAAAAACATTCAGTACTTC. It encodes CASSHSGLAEAKNIQYF.

J is TRBJ2-5 and V is TRBV7-8, with 8 bases that match TRBD1. The J segment lost 2 bases and the V segment lost 4 bases, leaving 9 bases of the junction unmatched. Germline V gene data show CDR1 as SGHVS and CDR2 as FQNEAQ. The CDR3 totals 16 residues. The CDR3 protein is CASSSDTGGRQETQYF. CDR3 DNA: TGTGCCAGCAGCTCCGATACAGGGGGGAGGCAAGAGACCCAGTACTTC.

This sequence joins TRBV7-9 and TRBJ1-5; tentatively, D is TRBD1 (6 bases). Germline V gives CDR1 SEHNR, CDR2 FQNEAQ (reference sequence). The CDR3 totals 17 residues. Trimming left V 1 base short and J 7 bases short, with 20 bases between. In nucleotides, the CDR3 is TGTGCCAGCAGCTTAGAAGGGGTCAGGGGAAGAGGACAGCCCCAGCATTTT. Translation gives CASSLEGVRGRGQPQHF.

The J gene is TRBJ2-7, the V gene TRBV10-3; 8 positions agree with TRBD1. The germline CDR1 and CDR2 sequences are ENHRY and SYGVKD. CDR3 length: 15 amino acids. The V gene end was trimmed by 4 bases and the J gene end by 3 bases; junction bases not matched to a gene: 8. The CDR3, as DNA: TGTGCCATCAGTGGTGCCCAGGGGGCACTCTACGAGCAGTACTTC. It translates to CAISGAQGALYEQYF.

V is TRBV14 and J is TRBJ2-7; 11 bases align to TRBD2. The CDR3 runs to 16 residues. Trimming cost V 5 bases and J 0 bases; bases outside gene matches: 6. Germline V gene data show CDR1 as SGHDN and CDR2 as FVKESK. The CDR3 region is CASSSTSGRISYEQYF. For the CDR3, the DNA is TGTGCCAGCAGCTCAACTAGCGGGAGAATCTCCTACGAGCAGTACTTC.

The chain employs TRBV9 and TRBJ1-2; D is unresolved. Germline V CDR1 and CDR2: SGDLS, YYNGEE. V was shortened by 0 bases and J by 4 bases, with 16 bases between the two germline ends. The CDR3 totals 16 residues. CDR3 nucleotides: TGTGCCAGCAGCGTAGGGGCCTCGTACGTTAGCTATGGCTACACCTTC. This gives the protein CASSVGASYVSYGYTF. Complete variable domain (other parts from reference TRBV9 and TRBJ1-2): DSGVTQTPKHLITATGQRVTLRCSPRSGDLSVYWYQQSLDQGLQFLIQYYNGEERAKGNILERFSAQQFPDLHSELNLSSLELGDSALYFCASSVGASYVSYGYTFGSGTRLTVV.

The rearrangement joins TRBV9 to TRBJ2-3, with 11 bases that match TRBD1. Germline values: CDR1 SGDLS, CDR2 YYNGEE. J gave up 3 bases and V 4 bases, and 10 bases lay outside the gene matches. This CDR3 contains 17 residues. In nucleotides, the CDR3 is TGTGCCAGCAGCCCATGGACAGGGGGCAGTTGGACAGATACGCAGTATTTT. It is translated as CASSPWTGGSWTDTQYF.

The genes are TRBV9 and TRBJ2-1, with TRBD2 as a possible D gene (6 bases). V shed 0 bases and J shed 9 bases, with 13 bases lying between them. The germline CDR1 and CDR2 sequences are SGDLS and YYNGEE. The CDR3 has 14 residues. The CDR3 reads CASSVGAGRREQFF. Written as DNA, the CDR3 is TGTGCCAGCAGCGTAGGTGCCGGGAGACGTGAGCAGTTCTTC. Supplemented by reference TRBV9 and TRBJ2-1, the full variable domain reads DSGVTQTPKHLITATGQRVTLRCSPRSGDLSVYWYQQSLDQGLQFLIQYYNGEERAKGNILERFSAQQFPDLHSELNLSSLELGDSALYFCASSVGAGRREQFFGPGTRLTVL.